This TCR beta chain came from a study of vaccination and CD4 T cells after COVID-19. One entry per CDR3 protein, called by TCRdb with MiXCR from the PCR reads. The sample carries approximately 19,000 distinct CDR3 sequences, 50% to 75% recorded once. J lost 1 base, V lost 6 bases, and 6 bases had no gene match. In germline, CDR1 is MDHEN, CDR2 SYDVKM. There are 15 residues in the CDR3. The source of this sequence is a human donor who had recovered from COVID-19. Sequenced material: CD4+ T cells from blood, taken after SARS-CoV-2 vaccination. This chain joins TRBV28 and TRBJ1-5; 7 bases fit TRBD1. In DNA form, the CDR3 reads TGTGCCAGCAGACCCGGGACAGAAAGCAATCAGCCCCAGCATTTT. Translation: CASRPGTESNQPQHF.